These T cell receptor beta chains were read from a single sample in a study of blood T cell repertoires in COVID-19. The repertoire was sequenced with immunoSEQ multiplex PCR; TCRdb's copy has only in-frame clones and lacks some. This table has about 96,000 clones, approximately 90% appearing once. Material: peripheral blood. Source of these receptors: a human donor with COVID-19, enrolled during active disease. The donor label of this sample is uncertain. CDR3s include the opening cysteine and the closing phenylalanine or tryptophan. Fields, in order: CDR3 protein, CDR3 DNA, J gene, clone size, D gene, V gene. A D gene is named only where the DNA matches it firmly. Clone sizes are given selectively: once, few, many, or a class where the clone is expanded.

CASSPRPPAGGEYGYTF | TGTGCCAGCAGTCCCCGACCCCCGGCAGGGGGTGAATATGGCTACACCTTC | TRBJ1-2 | - | TRBD1 | TRBV2
CASSIVSGNYGYTF | TGTGCCAGTAGTATCGTTTCCGGGAACTATGGCTACACCTTC | TRBJ1-2 | - | - | TRBV19
CASSPRTGVPSFF | TGTGCCAGCAGCCCCCGAACAGGGGTACCTTCTTTCTTT | TRBJ1-1 | - | TRBD1 | TRBV5-4
CASSQGTLSIQYF | TGTGCCAGCAGCCAAGGGACTTTAAGCATTCAGTACTTC | TRBJ2-4 | - | - | TRBV14
CASSPGTGASSGNTIYF | TGCGCCAGCAGCCCCGGGACAGGGGCCTCCTCTGGAAACACCATATATTTT | TRBJ1-3 | - | TRBD1 | TRBV5-1
CASSLVGESAYEQYF | TGTGCCAGCAGCTTGGTGGGAGAGTCTGCCTACGAGCAGTACTTC | TRBJ2-7 | - | - | TRBV5-5
CASSFRRDRGLNEQYF | TGTGCCAGCAGTTTCCGTCGGGACAGGGGGCTCAACGAGCAGTACTTC | TRBJ2-7 | - | TRBD1 | TRBV27
CAISVTGGGTEAFF | TGTGCCATCAGTGTAACAGGGGGAGGCACTGAAGCTTTCTTT | TRBJ1-1 | - | TRBD1 | TRBV10-3
CASSSTTLVEEYF | TGTGCCAGCAGCTCAACAACCCTAGTGGAGGAGTACTTC | TRBJ2-7 | - | - | TRBV11-2
CAASGGAGTDTQYF | TGTGCCGCCAGCGGGGGGGCCGGCACAGATACGCAGTATTTT | TRBJ2-3 | - | TRBD2 | TRBV10-3
CAISESGEAFF | TGTGCCATCAGTGAGTCCGGTGAAGCTTTCTTT | TRBJ1-1 | - | - | TRBV10-3
CASSGGTFQETQYF | TGTGCCAGCAGCGGGGGGACTTTCCAAGAGACCCAGTACTTC | TRBJ2-5 | once | - | TRBV9
CASSLLQGAGQPQHF | TGTGCCAGCTCACTACTACAGGGGGCTGGACAGCCCCAGCATTTT | TRBJ1-5 | - | TRBD1 | TRBV18
CASSLAPGLGSYEQYF | TGCGCCAGCAGCTTGGCCCCAGGGCTTGGATCCTACGAGCAGTACTTC | TRBJ2-7 | - | - | TRBV5-1
CASIRLANNEQFF | TGTGCCAGCATTCGACTAGCGAACAATGAGCAGTTCTTC | TRBJ2-1 | - | TRBD2 | TRBV6-4
CASGGGTDTQYF | TGTGCCAGCGGGGGGGGCACAGATACGCAGTATTTT | TRBJ2-3 | - | TRBD2 | TRBV6-6
CASSDLQAGVFGDEQFF | TGTGCCAGCAGTGATTTGCAAGCGGGGGTTTTTGGTGATGAGCAGTTCTTC | TRBJ2-1 | few | TRBD2 | TRBV6-1
CASSQDRMARGSYNEQFF | TGCGCCAGCAGCCAAGATAGAATGGCAAGGGGGTCCTACAATGAGCAGTTCTTC | TRBJ2-1 | - | - | TRBV4-1
CASTERSNEKLFF | TGTGCCAGTACAGAGCGGAGTAATGAAAAACTGTTTTTT | TRBJ1-4 | - | - | TRBV19
CASSSPKGVPDGYTF | TGTGCCAGCAGCTCACCAAAGGGAGTTCCCGATGGCTACACCTTC | TRBJ1-2 | - | - | TRBV5-6
CATSDADRGGTEAFF | TGTGCCACCAGTGATGCGGACAGGGGTGGTACTGAAGCTTTCTTT | TRBJ1-1 | - | TRBD1 | TRBV24-1
CASSHRDGYTF | TGTGCCAGCAGCCACAGGGATGGCTACACCTTC | TRBJ1-2 | - | - | TRBV4-2
CASSLTDRRGSGYTF | TGTGCCAGCAGCTTAACGGACAGGAGGGGGAGTGGCTACACCTTC | TRBJ1-2 | once | TRBD1 | TRBV7-3
CASRALRAGTEAFF | TGTGCCAGCAGGGCTCTCAGGGCAGGCACTGAAGCTTTCTTT | TRBJ1-1 | - | - | TRBV7-3
CASSYGGGGNSPLHF | TGTGCCAGCAGTTACGGGGGAGGTGGGAACTCACCCCTCCACTTT | TRBJ1-6 | - | - | TRBV6-6
CTSSHERQGQSPHQPQHF | TGCACCAGCAGTCATGAACGGCAGGGGCAGAGCCCCCATCAGCCCCAGCATTTT | TRBJ1-5 | - | - | TRBV1
CASRRTGENEQFF | TGTGCCAGCAGAAGGACAGGGGAAAATGAGCAGTTCTTC | TRBJ2-1 | - | TRBD1 | TRBV6-5
CASSIGTAPSTDTQYF | TGTGCCAGTAGTATAGGGACAGCCCCTAGCACAGATACGCAGTATTTT | TRBJ2-3 | - | - | TRBV19
CASSSIAGYYNEQFF | TGTGCCAGCAGCTCCATAGCGGGGTACTACAATGAGCAGTTCTTC | TRBJ2-1 | - | TRBD2 | TRBV7-9
CASSYSQGGLNEKLFF | TGTGCCAGCAGTTACTCGCAGGGGGGATTAAATGAAAAACTGTTTTTT | TRBJ1-4 | - | TRBD1 | TRBV6-5
CASSLGTSGQETQYF | TGTGCCAGCAGCCTGGGGACTAGCGGTCAAGAGACCCAGTACTTC | TRBJ2-5 | - | TRBD2 | TRBV14
CARGPGTGRSNTGELFF | TGTGCCAGGGGACCCGGGACAGGGAGGTCGAACACCGGGGAGCTGTTTTTT | TRBJ2-2 | few | TRBD1 | TRBV27
CASRQSGRADTGELFF | TGTGCCAGCAGACAAAGCGGGAGGGCCGACACCGGGGAGCTGTTTTTT | TRBJ2-2 | - | TRBD2 | TRBV7-2
CASSFLYGYTF | TGTGCCAGCAGTTTCCTCTATGGCTACACCTTC | TRBJ1-2 | - | - | TRBV2
CASSSLTGMGGYTF | TGTGCCAGCAGTTCCCTTACAGGGATGGGTGGCTACACCTTC | TRBJ1-2 | once | - | TRBV6-6
CASSPLTLDTEAFF | TGTGCCAGTAGTCCCTTAACCCTAGACACTGAAGCTTTCTTT | TRBJ1-1 | - | - | TRBV19
CATSRVEGIDTQYF | TGTGCCACCAGCAGAGTCGAGGGCATCGATACGCAGTATTTT | TRBJ2-3 | - | - | TRBV15
CSVEPGTGVFIVGIRPDAEAFF | TGCAGCGTTGAACCCGGGACAGGGGTTTTTATTGTTGGCATTAGACCAGATGCTGAAGCTTTCTTT | TRBJ1-1 | - | TRBD1 | TRBV29-1
CASSGTSGGETDTQYF | TGTGCCAGCAGCGGGACTAGCGGGGGGGAGACAGATACGCAGTATTTT | TRBJ2-3 | - | TRBD2 | TRBV5-4
CAISDRSNYGYTF | TGTGCCATCAGTGACCGGTCCAACTATGGCTACACCTTC | TRBJ1-2 | - | - | TRBV10-3
CASNRGDTEAFF | TGTGCCAGCAACAGGGGTGACACTGAAGCTTTCTTT | TRBJ1-1 | - | TRBD1 | TRBV6-5
CASWGESSSGANVLTF | TGCGCCAGTTGGGGCGAGAGCAGCTCTGGGGCCAACGTCCTGACTTTC | TRBJ2-6 | once | - | TRBV5-1
CASSLNGDRSNYGYTF | TGTGCCAGCAGCTTGAATGGGGACAGAAGTAACTATGGCTACACCTTC | TRBJ1-2 | once | TRBD1 | TRBV5-6